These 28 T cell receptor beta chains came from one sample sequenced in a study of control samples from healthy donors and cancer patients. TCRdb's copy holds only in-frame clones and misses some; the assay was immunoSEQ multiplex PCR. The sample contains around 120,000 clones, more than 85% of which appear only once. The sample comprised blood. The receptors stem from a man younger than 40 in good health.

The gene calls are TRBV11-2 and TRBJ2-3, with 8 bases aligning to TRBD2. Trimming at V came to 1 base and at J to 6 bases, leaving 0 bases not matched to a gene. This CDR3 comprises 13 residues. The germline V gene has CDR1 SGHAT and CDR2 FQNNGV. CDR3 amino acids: CASSLGLADTQYF. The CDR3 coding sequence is TGTGCCAGCAGCTTAGGACTAGCGGATACGCAGTATTTT.

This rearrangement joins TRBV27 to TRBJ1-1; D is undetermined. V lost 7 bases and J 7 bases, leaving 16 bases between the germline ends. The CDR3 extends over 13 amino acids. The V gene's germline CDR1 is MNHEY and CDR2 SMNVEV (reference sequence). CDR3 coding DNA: TGTGCCAGCATCCTTCCCGGAGTGGGTGAAGCTTTCTTT. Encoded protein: CASILPGVGEAFF.

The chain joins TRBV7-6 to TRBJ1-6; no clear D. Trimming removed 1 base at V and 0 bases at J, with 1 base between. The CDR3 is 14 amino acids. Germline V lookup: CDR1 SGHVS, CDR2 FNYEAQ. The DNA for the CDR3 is TGTGCCAGCAGCTTAGTCTCCTATAATTCACCCCTCCACTTT. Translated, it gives CASSLVSYNSPLHF.

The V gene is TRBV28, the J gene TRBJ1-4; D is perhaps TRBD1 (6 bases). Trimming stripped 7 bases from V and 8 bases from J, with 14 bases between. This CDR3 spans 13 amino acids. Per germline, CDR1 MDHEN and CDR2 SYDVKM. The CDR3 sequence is CASIPPTGEKLFF. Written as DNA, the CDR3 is TGTGCCAGCATCCCTCCTACAGGGGAAAAACTGTTTTTT.

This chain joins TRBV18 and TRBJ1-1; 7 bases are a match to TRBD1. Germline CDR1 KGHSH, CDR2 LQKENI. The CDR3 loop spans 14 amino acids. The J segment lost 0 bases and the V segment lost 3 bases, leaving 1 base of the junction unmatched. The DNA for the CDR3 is TGTGCCAGCTCACCTGGGACAGTGAACACTGAAGCTTTCTTT. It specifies CASSPGTVNTEAFF.

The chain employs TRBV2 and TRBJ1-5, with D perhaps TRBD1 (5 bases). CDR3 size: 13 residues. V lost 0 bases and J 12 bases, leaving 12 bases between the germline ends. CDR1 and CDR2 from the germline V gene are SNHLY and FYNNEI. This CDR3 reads CASSEARPGVQHF. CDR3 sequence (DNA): TGTGCCAGCAGTGAAGCAAGGCCGGGGGTCCAGCATTTT.

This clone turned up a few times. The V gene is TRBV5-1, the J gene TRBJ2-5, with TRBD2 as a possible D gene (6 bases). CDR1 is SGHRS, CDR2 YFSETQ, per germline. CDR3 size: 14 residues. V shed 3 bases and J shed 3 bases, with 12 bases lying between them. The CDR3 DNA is TGCGCCAGCAGCTCGGGGAGGTCTGAAGAGACCCAGTACTTC. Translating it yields CASSSGRSEETQYF.

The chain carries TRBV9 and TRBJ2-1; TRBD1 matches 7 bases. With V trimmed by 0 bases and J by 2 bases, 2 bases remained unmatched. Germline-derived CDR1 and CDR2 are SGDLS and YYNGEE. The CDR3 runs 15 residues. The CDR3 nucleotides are TGTGCCAGCAGCGTAGATACAGGGGCCTACAATGAGCAGTTCTTC. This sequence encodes CASSVDTGAYNEQFF. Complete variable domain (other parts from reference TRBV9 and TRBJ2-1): DSGVTQTPKHLITATGQRVTLRCSPRSGDLSVYWYQQSLDQGLQFLIQYYNGEERAKGNILERFSAQQFPDLHSELNLSSLELGDSALYFCASSVDTGAYNEQFFGPGTRLTVL.

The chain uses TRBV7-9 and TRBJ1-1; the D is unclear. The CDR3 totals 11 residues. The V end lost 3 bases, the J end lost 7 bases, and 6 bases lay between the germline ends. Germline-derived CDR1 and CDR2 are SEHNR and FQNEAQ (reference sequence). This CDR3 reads CASSLGNEAFF. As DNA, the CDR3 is TGTGCCAGCAGCTTGGGAAATGAAGCTTTCTTT.

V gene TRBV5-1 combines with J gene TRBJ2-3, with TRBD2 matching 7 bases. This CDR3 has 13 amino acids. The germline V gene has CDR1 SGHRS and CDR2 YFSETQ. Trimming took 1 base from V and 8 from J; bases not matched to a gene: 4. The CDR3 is CASSLWGEGTQYF. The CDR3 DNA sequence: TGCGCCAGCAGCTTGTGGGGGGAGGGTACGCAGTATTTT.

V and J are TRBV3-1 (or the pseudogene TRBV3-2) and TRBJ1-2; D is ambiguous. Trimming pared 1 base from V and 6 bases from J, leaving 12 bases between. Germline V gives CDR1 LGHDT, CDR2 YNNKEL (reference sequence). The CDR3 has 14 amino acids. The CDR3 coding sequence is TGTGCCAGCAGCCAAGTGTTCGCGCCCCATGGCTACACCTTC. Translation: CASSQVFAPHGYTF.

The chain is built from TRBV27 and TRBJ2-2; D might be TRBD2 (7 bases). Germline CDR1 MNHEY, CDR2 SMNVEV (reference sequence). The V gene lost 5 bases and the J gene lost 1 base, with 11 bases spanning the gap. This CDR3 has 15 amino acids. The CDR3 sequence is CASSPRGLNTGELFF. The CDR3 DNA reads TGTGCCAGCAGTCCGCGGGGGCTGAACACCGGGGAGCTGTTTTTT.

The CDR3 sequence is CASSLRQYNSPLHF. CDR3 coding DNA: TGTGCCAGCAGCTTGCGTCAATATAATTCACCCCTCCACTTT. The rearrangement uses TRBV7-3 and TRBJ1-6; D is unresolved. The germline CDR1 and CDR2 sequences are SGHTA and FQGTGA. Trimming left V 3 bases short and J 4 bases short, with 7 bases between. The CDR3 contains 14 residues.

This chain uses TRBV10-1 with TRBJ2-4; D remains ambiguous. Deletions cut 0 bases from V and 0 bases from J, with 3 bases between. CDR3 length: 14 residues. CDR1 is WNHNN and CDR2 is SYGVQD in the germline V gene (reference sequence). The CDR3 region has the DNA TGCGCCAGCAGTGAGTCCCTAGCCAAAAACATTCAGTACTTC. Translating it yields CASSESLAKNIQYF.

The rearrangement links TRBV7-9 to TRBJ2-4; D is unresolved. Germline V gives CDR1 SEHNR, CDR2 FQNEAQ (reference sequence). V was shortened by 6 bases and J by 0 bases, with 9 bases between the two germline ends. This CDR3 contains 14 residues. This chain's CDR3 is CASSWDLAKNIQYF. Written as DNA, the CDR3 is TGTGCCAGCAGTTGGGATCTAGCCAAAAACATTCAGTACTTC.

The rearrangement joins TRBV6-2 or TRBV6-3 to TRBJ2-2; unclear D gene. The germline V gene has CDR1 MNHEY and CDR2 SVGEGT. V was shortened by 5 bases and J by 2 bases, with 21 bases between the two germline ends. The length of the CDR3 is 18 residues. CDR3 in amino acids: CASSLGLNPLKNTGELFF. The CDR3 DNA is TGTGCCAGCAGTCTGGGCCTTAATCCTCTAAAAAACACCGGGGAGCTGTTTTTT.

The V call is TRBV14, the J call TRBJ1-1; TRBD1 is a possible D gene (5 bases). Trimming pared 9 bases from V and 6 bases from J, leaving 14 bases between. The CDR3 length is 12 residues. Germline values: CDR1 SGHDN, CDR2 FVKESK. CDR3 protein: CASRGVGPEAFF. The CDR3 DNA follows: TGTGCCAGTAGAGGGGTTGGGCCTGAAGCTTTCTTT.

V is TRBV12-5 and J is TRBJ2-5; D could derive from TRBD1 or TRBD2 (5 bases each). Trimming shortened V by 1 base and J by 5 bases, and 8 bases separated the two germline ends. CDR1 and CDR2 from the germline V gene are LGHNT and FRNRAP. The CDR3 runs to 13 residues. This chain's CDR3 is CASGLAWGETQYF. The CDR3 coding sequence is TGTGCTAGTGGTTTGGCGTGGGGGGAGACCCAGTACTTC.

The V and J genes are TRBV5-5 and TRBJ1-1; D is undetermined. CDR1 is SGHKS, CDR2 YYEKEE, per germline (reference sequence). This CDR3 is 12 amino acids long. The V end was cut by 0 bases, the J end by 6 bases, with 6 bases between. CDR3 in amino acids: CASSLERPEAFF. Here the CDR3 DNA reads TGTGCCAGCAGCTTGGAGAGACCTGAAGCTTTCTTT.

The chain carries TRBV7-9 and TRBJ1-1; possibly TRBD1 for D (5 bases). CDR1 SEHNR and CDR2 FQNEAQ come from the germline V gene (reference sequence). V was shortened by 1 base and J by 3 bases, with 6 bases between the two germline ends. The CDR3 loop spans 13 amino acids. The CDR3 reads CASSLEGDTEAFF. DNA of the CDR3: TGTGCCAGCAGCTTAGAAGGGGACACTGAAGCTTTCTTT.

CDR3 amino acids: CATSATWAGEYGYTF. The CDR3 DNA reads as TGTGCCACCAGTGCCACCTGGGCAGGGGAATATGGCTACACCTTC. V is TRBV24-1 and J is TRBJ1-2; a possible D gene is TRBD1 (6 bases). Germline CDR1 KGHDR, CDR2 SFDVKD. The ends were cut back, 5 bases at V and 5 bases at J, with 17 bases in the middle. This CDR3 spans 15 amino acids.

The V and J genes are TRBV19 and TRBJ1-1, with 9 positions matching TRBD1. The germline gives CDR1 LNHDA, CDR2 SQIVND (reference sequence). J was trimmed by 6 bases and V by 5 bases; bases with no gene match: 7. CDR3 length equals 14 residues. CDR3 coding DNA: TGTGCCAGTAGTCACCCGGGACAGGGAGCTGAAGCTTTCTTT. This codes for CASSHPGQGAEAFF.

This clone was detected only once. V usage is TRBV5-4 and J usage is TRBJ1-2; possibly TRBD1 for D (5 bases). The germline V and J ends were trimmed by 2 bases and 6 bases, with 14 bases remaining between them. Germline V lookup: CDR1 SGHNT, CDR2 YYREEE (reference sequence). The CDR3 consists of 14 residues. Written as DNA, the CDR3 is TGTGCCAGCAGCTTACCGGGACGAAAGAATGGCTACACCTTC. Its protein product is CASSLPGRKNGYTF. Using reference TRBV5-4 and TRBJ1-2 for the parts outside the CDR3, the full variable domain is ETGVTQSPTHLIKTRGQQVTLRCSSQSGHNTVSWYQQALGQGPQFIFQYYREEENGRGNFPPRFSGLQFPNYSSELNVNALELDDSALYLCASSLPGRKNGYTFGSGTRLTVV.

The CDR3 region has the DNA TGTGCCTGGAGTGTACAATCAGGCTTCGTGGGATCAGATACGCAGTATTTT. It is translated as CAWSVQSGFVGSDTQYF. The rearrangement uses TRBV30 and TRBJ2-3, with D uncertain. Trimming removed 0 bases from V and 4 bases from J, with 20 bases in between. The CDR3 totals 17 residues. Germline lookup yields CDR1 GTSNPN and CDR2 SVGIG (reference sequence). The entire variable domain, with the rest obtained from reference TRBV30 and TRBJ2-3, is as follows: SQTIHQWPATLVQPVGSPLSLECTVEGTSNPNLYWYRQAAGRGLQLLFYSVGIGQISSEVPQNLSASRPQDRQFILSSKKLLLSDSGFYLCAWSVQSGFVGSDTQYFGPGTRLTVL.

DNA for the CDR3: TGTGCCAGCAGCCGGGGGACAGCCGGGGGGGAGCCCCAGCATTTT. This translates into CASSRGTAGGEPQHF. The chain combines TRBV7-8 with TRBJ1-5; 7 bases are a match to TRBD1. The ends lost 5 bases at V and 8 bases at J; junction bases unmatched: 12. This CDR3 has 15 amino acids. Looked up from germline, CDR1 is SGHVS and CDR2 is FQNEAQ.

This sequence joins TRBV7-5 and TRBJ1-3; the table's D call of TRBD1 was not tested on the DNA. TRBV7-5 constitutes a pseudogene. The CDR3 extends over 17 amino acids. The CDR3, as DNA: TGTGTCAGAAGCTTATGGACAGGGTTCAATCCTGGAAACACCATATATTTT. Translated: CVRSLWTGFNPGNTIYF.

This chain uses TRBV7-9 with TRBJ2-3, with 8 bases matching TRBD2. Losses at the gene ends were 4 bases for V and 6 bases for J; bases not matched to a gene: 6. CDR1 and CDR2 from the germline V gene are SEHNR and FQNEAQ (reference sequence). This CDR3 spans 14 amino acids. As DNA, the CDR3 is TGTGCCAGCAGCTCGACTAGCGCCACCGATACGCAGTATTTT. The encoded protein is CASSSTSATDTQYF.

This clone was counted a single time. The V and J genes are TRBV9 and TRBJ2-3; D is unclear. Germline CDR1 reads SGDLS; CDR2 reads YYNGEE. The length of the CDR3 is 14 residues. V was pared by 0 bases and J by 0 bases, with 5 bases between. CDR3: CASSVEGSTDTQYF. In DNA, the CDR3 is TGTGCCAGCAGCGTAGAAGGTAGCACAGATACGCAGTATTTT.